Each of the 22 T cell receptor beta chains below was sequenced from the same sample in a study of T cells expressing NK-cell markers. TCRdb re-called the 5' RACE reads and gives one entry per CDR3 protein, without DNA. The specimen's table records approximately 150,000 distinct CDR3 sequences. The sample was blood T cells: a sorted CD56 or NKG2C T cell subset, CD4+ or CD8+ T cells, or bulk PBMC T cells (not recorded which). The receptors were gathered from a woman between 18 and 69 years old in good health.

The genes are TRBV9 and TRBJ2-1; TCRdb gives TRBD1 as the D gene, but with no DNA this cannot be confirmed. The germline V gene encodes CDR1 SGDLS and CDR2 YYNGEE. The length of the CDR3 is 15 residues. The chain's CDR3 is CASSVDGIRYNEQFF.

The chain is built from TRBV27 and TRBJ2-2. CDR1 is MNHEY and CDR2 is SMNVEV in the germline V gene (reference sequence). This CDR3 has 12 residues. The CDR3 is CASNHGDGELFF.

The V call is TRBV27, the J call TRBJ1-5; with no DNA, the TCRdb D assignment of TRBD1 cannot be verified. The germline CDR1 and CDR2 sequences are MNHEY and SMNVEV (reference sequence). This CDR3 has 16 amino acids. CDR3 residues: CASGLGQDNSNQPQHF.

The J gene is TRBJ2-7, the V gene TRBV24-1. Germline CDR1 KGHDR, CDR2 SFDVKD. This CDR3 region has 14 residues. This CDR3 reads CATSDLREGMPQYF.

This chain's CDR3 is CATSSPISYNEQFF. The chain has TRBV24-1 and TRBJ2-1. Germline V gene lookup returns CDR1 KGHDR and CDR2 SFDVKD. The CDR3 consists of 14 residues.

The rearrangement uses TRBV2 and TRBJ2-5; TCRdb indicates TRBD2, and absent DNA this call remains unverified. CDR1 is SNHLY and CDR2 is FYNNEI in the germline V gene. This CDR3 spans 16 amino acids. This CDR3 is CASSGTSGRYQETQYF.

The chain links TRBV5-1 to TRBJ2-1; as DNA is missing, the TRBD1 call by TCRdb cannot be tested. Germline CDR1 is SGHRS and CDR2 is YFSETQ. The CDR3 has 15 amino acids. This chain's CDR3 is CASSPLDTEYNEQFF.

CDR3 protein: CASSVAQGRHSPLHF. V usage is TRBV9 and J usage is TRBJ1-6; TCRdb calls TRBD1, which cannot be checked without DNA. Germline CDR1 reads SGDLS; CDR2 reads YYNGEE. The CDR3 contains 15 residues.

CDR3: CASGVRAGELFF. V is TRBV13 and J is TRBJ2-2; TCRdb names TRBD1, which stays unverified in the absence of DNA. CDR1 is PRHDT and CDR2 is FYEKMQ in the germline V gene (reference sequence). The CDR3 is 12 residues long.

CDR3 protein: CASSTGLINTEAFF. V is TRBV7-3 and J is TRBJ1-1; TCRdb gives TRBD1 as the D gene, but with no DNA this cannot be confirmed. This CDR3 contains 14 residues. The germline V gene has CDR1 SGHTA and CDR2 FQGTGA.

V is TRBV20-1 and J is TRBJ1-5. The CDR3 loop spans 12 amino acids. The germline V gene encodes CDR1 DFQATT and CDR2 SNEGSKA (reference sequence). CDR3 amino acids: CSAKTGGQPQHF.

The chain carries TRBV5-1 and TRBJ1-5. Germline V gives CDR1 SGHRS, CDR2 YFSETQ. This CDR3 is built from 15 residues. The CDR3 is CASSLDWGGNQPQHF.

The chain couples TRBV21-1 to TRBJ2-1; TCRdb's assignment of TRBD2 cannot be checked, as there is no DNA. TRBV21-1 is listed as a pseudogene. The CDR3 length is 16 residues. The CDR3: CASSKADSGRSDEQFF.

The chain has TRBV10-3 and TRBJ1-6; TCRdb picks TRBD1, but there is no DNA to check that call. The length of the CDR3 is 13 residues. Germline assignment: CDR1 ENHRY and CDR2 SYGVKD. CDR3 amino acids: CAISGAWNSPLHF.

V is TRBV6-1 and J is TRBJ2-2; TCRdb picks TRBD2, but there is no DNA to check that call. The CDR3 contains 15 residues. The germline gives CDR1 MNHNS, CDR2 SASEGT. The CDR3 sequence is CASTPGTSNTGELFF.

The chain links TRBV28 to TRBJ1-3. Per germline, CDR1 MDHEN and CDR2 SYDVKM. The CDR3 loop spans 14 amino acids. CDR3 in amino acids: CASSLPGSGNTIYF. The variable domain in full, with the rest retrieved from reference TRBV28 and TRBJ1-3, is DVKVTQSSRYLVKRTGEKVFLECVQDMDHENMFWYRQDPGLGLRLIYFSYDVKMKEKGDIPEGYSVSREKKERFSLILESASTNQTSMYLCASSLPGSGNTIYFGEGSWLTVV.

The V call is TRBV20-1, the J call TRBJ1-5; TCRdb selects TRBD1, and the lack of DNA leaves this call unchecked. The CDR3 covers 16 residues. Germline V gene data show CDR1 as DFQATT and CDR2 as SNEGSKA (reference sequence). The CDR3 is CSARRGASGGNQPQHF.

The chain recombines TRBV6-1 with TRBJ2-1; lacking DNA, the TRBD2 call made by TCRdb goes unchecked. The germline V gene has CDR1 MNHNS and CDR2 SASEGT. The CDR3 has 15 amino acids. This chain's CDR3 is CASSEGLAGVNEQFF.

The chain couples TRBV5-1 to TRBJ2-4; TCRdb's D gene call, TRBD2, goes unchecked for lack of DNA. The CDR3 contains 16 residues. CDR1 and CDR2 from the germline V gene are SGHRS and YFSETQ. CDR3 amino acids: CASSLDPPAAKNIQYF.

This rearrangement joins TRBV24-1 to TRBJ2-1. This CDR3 region has 15 residues. Germline assignment: CDR1 KGHDR and CDR2 SFDVKD. The CDR3 here is CATRLDGRSYNEQFF.

J is TRBJ2-4 and V is TRBV6-1. Germline CDR1 reads MNHNS; CDR2 reads SASEGT. The CDR3 is 16 amino acids. This CDR3 reads CASSLGSAQPKNIQYF.

The chain employs TRBV12-3 or TRBV12-4 and TRBJ2-1; with no DNA, the TCRdb D assignment of TRBD2 cannot be verified. The CDR3 contains 11 residues. CDR3 residues: CGTSAYNEQFF.